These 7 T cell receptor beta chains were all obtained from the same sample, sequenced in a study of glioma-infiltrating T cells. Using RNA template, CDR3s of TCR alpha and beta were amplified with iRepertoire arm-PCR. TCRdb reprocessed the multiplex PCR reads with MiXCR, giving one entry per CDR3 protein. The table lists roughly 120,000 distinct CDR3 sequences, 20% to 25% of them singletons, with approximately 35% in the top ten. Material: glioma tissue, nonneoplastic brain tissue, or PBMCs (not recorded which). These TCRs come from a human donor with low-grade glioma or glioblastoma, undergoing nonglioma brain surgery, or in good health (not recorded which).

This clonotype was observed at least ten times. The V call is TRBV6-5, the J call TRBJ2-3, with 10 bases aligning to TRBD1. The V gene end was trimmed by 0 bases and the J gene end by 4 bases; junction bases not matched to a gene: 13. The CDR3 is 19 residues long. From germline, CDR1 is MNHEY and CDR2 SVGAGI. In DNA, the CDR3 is TGTGCCAGCAGTTACTCGGGGACAGGGGTCAGCGAATTGTCAGATACGCAGTATTTT. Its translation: CASSYSGTGVSELSDTQYF.

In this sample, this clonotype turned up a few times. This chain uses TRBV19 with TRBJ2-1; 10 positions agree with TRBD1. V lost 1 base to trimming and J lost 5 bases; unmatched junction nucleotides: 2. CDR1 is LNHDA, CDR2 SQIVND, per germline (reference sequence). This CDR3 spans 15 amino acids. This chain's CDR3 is CASSIGGTGDNEQFF. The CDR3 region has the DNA TGTGCCAGTAGTATAGGAGGGACAGGGGACAATGAGCAGTTCTTC.

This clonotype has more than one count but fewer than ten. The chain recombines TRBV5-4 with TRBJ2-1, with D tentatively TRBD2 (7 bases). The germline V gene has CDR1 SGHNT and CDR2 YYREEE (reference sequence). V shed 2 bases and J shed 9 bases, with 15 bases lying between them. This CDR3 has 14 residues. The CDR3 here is CASSFPSGGGEQFF. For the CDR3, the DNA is TGTGCCAGCAGCTTTCCTAGCGGAGGGGGTGAGCAGTTCTTC. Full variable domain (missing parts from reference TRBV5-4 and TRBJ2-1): ETGVTQSPTHLIKTRGQQVTLRCSSQSGHNTVSWYQQALGQGPQFIFQYYREEENGRGNFPPRFSGLQFPNYSSELNVNALELDDSALYLCASSFPSGGGEQFFGPGTRLTVL.

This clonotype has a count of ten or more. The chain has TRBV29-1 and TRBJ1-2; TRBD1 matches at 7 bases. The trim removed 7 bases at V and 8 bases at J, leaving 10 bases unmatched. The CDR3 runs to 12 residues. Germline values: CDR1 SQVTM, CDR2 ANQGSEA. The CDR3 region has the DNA TGCAGCGGATCGAAGACAGGGCTGGGCTACACCTTC. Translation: CSGSKTGLGYTF. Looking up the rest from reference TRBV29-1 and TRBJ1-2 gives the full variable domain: SAVISQKPSRDICQRGTSLTIQCQVDSQVTMMFWYRQQPGQSLTLIATANQGSEATYESGFVIDKFPISRPNLTFSTLTVSNMSPEDSSIYLCSGSKTGLGYTFGSGTRLTVV.

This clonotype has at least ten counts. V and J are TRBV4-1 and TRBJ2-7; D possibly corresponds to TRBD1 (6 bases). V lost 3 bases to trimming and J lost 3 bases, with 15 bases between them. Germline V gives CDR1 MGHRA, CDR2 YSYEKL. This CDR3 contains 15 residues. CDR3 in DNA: TGCGCCAGCAGCCACGATGGGGACACCGACTACGAGCAGTACTTC. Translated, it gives CASSHDGDTDYEQYF.

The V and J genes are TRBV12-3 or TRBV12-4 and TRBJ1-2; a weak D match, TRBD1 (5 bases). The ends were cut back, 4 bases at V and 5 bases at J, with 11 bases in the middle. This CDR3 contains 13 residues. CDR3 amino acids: CASSSDREYGYTF. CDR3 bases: TGTGCCAGCAGTTCAGACAGAGAGTATGGCTACACCTTC.

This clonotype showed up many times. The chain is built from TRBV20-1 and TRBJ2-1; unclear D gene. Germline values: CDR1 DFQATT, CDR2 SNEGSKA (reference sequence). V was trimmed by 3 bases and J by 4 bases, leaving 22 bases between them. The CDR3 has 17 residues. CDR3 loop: CSARSLEEKGRYNEQFF. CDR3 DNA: TGCAGTGCTAGGAGCCTCGAGGAAAAGGGAAGGTACAATGAGCAGTTCTTC.